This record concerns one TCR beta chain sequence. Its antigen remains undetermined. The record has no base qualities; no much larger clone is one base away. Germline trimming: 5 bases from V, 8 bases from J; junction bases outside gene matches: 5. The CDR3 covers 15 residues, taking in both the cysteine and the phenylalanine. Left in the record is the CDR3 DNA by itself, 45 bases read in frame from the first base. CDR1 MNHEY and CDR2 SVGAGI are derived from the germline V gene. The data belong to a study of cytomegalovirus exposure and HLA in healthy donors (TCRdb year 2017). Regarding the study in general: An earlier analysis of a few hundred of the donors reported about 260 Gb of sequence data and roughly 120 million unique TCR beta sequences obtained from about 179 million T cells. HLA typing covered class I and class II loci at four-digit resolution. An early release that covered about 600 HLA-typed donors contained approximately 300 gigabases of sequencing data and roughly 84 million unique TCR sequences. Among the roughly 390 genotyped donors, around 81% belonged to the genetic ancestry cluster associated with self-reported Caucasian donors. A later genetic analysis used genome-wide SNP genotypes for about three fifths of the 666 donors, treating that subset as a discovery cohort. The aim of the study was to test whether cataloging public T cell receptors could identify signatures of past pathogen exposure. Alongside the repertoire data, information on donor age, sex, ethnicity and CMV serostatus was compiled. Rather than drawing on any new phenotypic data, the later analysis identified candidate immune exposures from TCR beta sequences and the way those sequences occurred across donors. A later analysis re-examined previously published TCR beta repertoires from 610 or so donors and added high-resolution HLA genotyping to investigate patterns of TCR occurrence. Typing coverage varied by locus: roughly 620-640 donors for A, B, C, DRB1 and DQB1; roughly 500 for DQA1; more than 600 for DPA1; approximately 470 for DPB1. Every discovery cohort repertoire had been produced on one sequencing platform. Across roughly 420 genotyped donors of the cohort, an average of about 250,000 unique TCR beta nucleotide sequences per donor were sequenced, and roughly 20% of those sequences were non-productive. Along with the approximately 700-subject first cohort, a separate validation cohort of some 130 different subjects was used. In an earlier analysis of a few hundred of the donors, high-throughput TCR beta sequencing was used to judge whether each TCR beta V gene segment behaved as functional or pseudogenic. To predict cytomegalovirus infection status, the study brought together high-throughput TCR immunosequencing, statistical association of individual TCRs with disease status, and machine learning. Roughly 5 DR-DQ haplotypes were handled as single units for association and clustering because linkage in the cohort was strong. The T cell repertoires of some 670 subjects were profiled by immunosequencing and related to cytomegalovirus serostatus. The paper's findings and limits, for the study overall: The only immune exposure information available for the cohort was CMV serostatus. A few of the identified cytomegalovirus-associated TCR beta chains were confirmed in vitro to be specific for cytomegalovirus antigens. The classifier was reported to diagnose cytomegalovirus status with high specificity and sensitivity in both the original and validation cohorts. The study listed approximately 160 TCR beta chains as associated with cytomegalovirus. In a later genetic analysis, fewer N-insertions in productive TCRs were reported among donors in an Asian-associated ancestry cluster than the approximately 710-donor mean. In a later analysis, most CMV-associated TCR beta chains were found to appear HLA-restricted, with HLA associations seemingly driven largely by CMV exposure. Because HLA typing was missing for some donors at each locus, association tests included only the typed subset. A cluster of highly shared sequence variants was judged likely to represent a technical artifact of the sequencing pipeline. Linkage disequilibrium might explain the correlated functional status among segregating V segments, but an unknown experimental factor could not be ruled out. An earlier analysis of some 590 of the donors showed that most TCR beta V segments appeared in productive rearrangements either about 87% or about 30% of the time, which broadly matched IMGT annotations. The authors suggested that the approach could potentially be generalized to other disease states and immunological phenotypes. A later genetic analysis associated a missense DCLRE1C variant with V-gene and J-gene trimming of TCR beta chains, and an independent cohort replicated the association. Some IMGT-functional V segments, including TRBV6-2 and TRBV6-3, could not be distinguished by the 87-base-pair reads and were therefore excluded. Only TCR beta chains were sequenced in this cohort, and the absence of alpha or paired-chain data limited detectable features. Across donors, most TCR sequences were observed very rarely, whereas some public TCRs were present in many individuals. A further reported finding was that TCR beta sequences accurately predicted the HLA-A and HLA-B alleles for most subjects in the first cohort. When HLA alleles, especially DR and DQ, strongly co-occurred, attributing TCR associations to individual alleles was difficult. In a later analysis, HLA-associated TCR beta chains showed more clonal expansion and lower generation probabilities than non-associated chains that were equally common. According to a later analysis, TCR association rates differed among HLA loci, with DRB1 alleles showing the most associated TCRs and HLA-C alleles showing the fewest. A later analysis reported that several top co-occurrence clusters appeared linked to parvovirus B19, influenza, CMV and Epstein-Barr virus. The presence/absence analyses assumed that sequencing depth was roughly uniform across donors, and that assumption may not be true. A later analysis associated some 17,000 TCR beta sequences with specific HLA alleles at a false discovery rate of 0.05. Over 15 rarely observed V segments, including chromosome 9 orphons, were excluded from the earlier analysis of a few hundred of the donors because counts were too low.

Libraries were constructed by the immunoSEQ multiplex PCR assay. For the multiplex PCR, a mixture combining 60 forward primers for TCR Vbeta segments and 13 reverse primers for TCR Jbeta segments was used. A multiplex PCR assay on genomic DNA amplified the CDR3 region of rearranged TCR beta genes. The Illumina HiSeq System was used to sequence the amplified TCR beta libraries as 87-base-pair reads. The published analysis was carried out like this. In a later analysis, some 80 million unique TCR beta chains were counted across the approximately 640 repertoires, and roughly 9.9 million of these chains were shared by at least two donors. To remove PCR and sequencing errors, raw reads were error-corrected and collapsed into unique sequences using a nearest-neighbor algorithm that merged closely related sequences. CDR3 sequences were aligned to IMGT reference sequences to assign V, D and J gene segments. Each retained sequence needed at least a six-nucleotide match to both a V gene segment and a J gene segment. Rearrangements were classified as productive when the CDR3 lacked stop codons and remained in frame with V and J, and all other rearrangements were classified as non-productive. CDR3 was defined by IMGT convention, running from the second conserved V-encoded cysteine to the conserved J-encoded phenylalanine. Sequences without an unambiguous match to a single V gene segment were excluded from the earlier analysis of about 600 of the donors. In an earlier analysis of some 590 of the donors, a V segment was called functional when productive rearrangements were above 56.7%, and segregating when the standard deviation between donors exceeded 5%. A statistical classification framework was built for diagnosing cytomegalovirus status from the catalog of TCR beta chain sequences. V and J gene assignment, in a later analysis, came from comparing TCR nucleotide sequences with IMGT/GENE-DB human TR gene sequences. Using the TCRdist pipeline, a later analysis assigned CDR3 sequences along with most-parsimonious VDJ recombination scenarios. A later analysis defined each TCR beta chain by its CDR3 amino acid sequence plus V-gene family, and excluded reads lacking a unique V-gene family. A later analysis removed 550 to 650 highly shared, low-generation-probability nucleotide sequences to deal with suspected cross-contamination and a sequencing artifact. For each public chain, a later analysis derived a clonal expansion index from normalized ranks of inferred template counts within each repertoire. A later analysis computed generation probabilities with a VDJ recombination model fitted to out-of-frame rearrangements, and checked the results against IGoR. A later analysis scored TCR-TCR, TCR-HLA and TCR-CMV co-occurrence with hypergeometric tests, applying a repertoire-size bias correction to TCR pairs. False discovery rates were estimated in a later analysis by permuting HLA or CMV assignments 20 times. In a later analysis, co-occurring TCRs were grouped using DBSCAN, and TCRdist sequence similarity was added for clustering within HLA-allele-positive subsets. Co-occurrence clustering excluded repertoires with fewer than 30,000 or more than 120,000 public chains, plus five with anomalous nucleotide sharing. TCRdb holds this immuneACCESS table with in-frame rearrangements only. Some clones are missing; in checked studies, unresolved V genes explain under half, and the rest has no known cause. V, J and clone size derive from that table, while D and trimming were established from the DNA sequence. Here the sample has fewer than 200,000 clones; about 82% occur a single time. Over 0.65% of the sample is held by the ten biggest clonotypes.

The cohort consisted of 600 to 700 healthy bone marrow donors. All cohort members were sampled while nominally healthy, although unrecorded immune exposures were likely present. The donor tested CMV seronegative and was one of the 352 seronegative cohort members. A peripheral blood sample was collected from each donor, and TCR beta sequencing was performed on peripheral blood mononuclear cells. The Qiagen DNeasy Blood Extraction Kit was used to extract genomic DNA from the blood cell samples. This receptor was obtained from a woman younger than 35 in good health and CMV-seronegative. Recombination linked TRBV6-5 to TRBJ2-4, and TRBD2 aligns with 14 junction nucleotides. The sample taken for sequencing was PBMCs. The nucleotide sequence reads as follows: TGTGCCAGCAGTACCGGGACTAGCGGGGGAGACATTCAGTACTTC. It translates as CASSTGTSGGDIQYF.